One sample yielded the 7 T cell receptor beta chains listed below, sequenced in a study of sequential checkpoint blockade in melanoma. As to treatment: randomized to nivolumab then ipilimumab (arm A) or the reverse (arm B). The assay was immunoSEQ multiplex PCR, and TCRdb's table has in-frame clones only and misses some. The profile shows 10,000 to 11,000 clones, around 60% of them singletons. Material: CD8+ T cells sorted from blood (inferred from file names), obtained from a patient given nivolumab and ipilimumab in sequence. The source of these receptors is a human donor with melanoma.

CDR3 amino acids: CASSRFAVNQPQHF. CDR3 DNA sequence: TGTGCCAGCAGCCGTTTTGCGGTCAATCAGCCCCAGCATTTT. The chain combines TRBV4-2 with TRBJ1-5; D not certain. The germline V gene encodes CDR1 LGHNA and CDR2 YNFKEQ. This CDR3 is built from 14 residues. V shed 4 bases and J shed 3 bases, with 10 bases lying between them.

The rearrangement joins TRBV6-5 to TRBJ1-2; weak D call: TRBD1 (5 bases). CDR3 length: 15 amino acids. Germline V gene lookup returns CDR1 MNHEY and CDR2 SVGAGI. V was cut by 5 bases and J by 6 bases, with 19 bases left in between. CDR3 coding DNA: TGTGCCAGCAGTAGCCTCGGGGGTTTGGTGAATGGCTACACCTTC. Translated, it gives CASSSLGGLVNGYTF.

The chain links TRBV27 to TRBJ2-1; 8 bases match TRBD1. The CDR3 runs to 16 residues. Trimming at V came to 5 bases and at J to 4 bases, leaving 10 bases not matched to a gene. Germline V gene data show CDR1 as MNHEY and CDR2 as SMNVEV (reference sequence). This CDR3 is CASSPRTGLEYNEQFF. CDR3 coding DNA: TGTGCCAGCAGTCCACGGACAGGGCTTGAATACAATGAGCAGTTCTTC.

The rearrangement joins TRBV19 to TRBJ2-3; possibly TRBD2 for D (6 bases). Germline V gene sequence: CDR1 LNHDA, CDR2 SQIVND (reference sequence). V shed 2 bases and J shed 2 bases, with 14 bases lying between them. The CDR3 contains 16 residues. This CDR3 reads CASSIQGGHLTDTQYF. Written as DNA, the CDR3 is TGTGCCAGTAGTATACAGGGAGGCCATCTCACAGATACGCAGTATTTT.

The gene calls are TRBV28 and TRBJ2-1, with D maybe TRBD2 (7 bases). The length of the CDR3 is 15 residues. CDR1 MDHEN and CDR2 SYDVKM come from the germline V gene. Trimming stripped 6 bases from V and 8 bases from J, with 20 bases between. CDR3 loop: CASSPVQGGVHEQFF. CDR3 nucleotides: TGTGCCAGCAGCCCCGTCCAAGGGGGGGTCCATGAGCAGTTCTTC.

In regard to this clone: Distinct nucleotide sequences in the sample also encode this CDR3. The CDR3 reads CASSLAGGYNEQFF. DNA for the CDR3: TGTGCCAGCAGTTTAGCGGGAGGGTACAATGAGCAGTTCTTC. The chain carries TRBV6-6 and TRBJ2-1; 11 bases align to TRBD2. Looked up from germline, CDR1 is MNHNY and CDR2 is SVGAGI (reference sequence). Trimming took 4 bases from V and 4 from J; bases not matched to a gene: 0. The CDR3 contains 14 residues.

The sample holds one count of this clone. CDR3 sequence (DNA): TGTGCCAGTAGTCGACAGGGGGCTTACGAGCAGTACTTC. Translating it yields CASSRQGAYEQYF. V gene TRBV19 combines with J gene TRBJ2-7; 10 nucleotides match TRBD1. The CDR3 covers 13 residues. Germline trimming cut 5 bases from V and 4 bases from J; bases unmatched to any gene: 2. Germline assignment: CDR1 LNHDA and CDR2 SQIVND (reference sequence).